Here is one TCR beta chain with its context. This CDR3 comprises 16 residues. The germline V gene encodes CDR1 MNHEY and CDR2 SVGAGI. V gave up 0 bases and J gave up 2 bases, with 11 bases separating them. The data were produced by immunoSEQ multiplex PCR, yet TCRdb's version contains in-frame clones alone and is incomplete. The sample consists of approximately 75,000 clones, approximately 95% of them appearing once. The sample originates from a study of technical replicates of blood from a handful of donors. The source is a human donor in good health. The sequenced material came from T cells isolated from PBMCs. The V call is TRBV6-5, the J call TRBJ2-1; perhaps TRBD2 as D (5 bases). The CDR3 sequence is CASSYSQRPPYNEQFF. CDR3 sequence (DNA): TGTGCCAGCAGTTACTCGCAGCGGCCCCCCTACAATGAGCAGTTCTTC.